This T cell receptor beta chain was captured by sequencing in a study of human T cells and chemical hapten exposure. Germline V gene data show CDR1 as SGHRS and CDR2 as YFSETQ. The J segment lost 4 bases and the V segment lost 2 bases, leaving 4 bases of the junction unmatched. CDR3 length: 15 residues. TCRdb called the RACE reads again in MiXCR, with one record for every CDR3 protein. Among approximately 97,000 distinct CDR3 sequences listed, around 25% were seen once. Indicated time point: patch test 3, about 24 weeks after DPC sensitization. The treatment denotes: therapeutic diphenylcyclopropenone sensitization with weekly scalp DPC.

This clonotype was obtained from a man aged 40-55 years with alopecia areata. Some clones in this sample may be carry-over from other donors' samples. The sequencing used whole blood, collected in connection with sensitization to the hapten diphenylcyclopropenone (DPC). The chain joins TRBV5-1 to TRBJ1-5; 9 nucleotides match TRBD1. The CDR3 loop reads CASSLSGTGNQPQHF. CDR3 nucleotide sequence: TGCGCCAGCAGCTTATCCGGGACAGGGAATCAGCCCCAGCATTTT.